These 27 T cell receptor beta chains share one sample of origin, sequenced in a study of early T cells in non-severe SARS-CoV-2 infection. TCRdb ran MiXCR on the 5' RACE reads and lists one entry per CDR3 protein. The repertoire holds some 61,000 distinct CDR3 sequences, with about 12% as singletons. Sequencing input: whole blood. The receptors stem from an adult who was a healthcare worker with PCR-confirmed SARS-CoV-2 infection or an uninfected control (not recorded which).

This clonotype was seen more than once but under ten times. At one boundary the junction diverges from the germline segment, which might be a read error. The chain employs TRBV20-1 and TRBJ1-4; TRBD1 might be the D (6 bases). The CDR3 runs 12 residues. Germline CDR1 is DFQATT and CDR2 is SNEGSKA (reference sequence). The CDR3 coding sequence is TGCAGTGCTAGATGGGAGGACAGACCTACCCGATTT. Translation: CSARWEDRPTRF.

This clonotype came up once. This clone may be a read error of a much larger clone one base away. V gene TRBV7-9 combines with J gene TRBJ2-5; 9 bases match TRBD1. The last part of the DNA fits TRBJ2-1 better; the J call may be wrong. Germline V lookup: CDR1 SEHNR, CDR2 FQNEAQ (reference sequence). This CDR3 is 15 amino acids long. The CDR3 coding sequence is TGTGCCAGCAGATCCGGGACAGGGTACCAAGAGACCCAGTTCTTC. Amino acids: CASRSGTGYQETQFF.

This clonotype was detected a few times. The gene calls are TRBV6-1 and TRBJ2-4; 7 positions agree with TRBD2. Losses at the gene ends were 2 bases for V and 3 bases for J; bases not matched to a gene: 10. Germline CDR1 is MNHNS and CDR2 is SASEGT. The CDR3 contains 17 residues. CDR3 residues: CASSERPAGVSKNIQYF. The CDR3 DNA reads as TGTGCCAGCAGTGAAAGGCCTGCGGGGGTGAGCAAAAACATTCAGTACTTC.

This clonotype appeared a single time. CDR3 in amino acids: CASSERPVSYNEQFF. DNA for the CDR3: TGTGCCAGTTCAGAGAGGCCGGTGAGCTACAATGAGCAGTTCTTC. This chain uses TRBV6-2 or TRBV6-3 with TRBJ2-1; D is uncertain. Germline CDR1 reads MNHEY; CDR2 reads SVGEGT. The CDR3 is 15 residues long. Trimming removed 9 bases from V and 3 bases from J, with 18 bases in between.

This clonotype was observed at least ten times. V gene TRBV6-2 or TRBV6-3 combines with J gene TRBJ2-1; 7 bases are shared with TRBD2. Germline CDR1 is MNHEY and CDR2 is SVGEGT. V gave up 6 bases and J gave up 7 bases; unmatched junction bases: 9. CDR3 length: 14 amino acids. The CDR3 spells CASRDGRPGNEQFF. CDR3 in DNA: TGTGCCAGCAGGGACGGGAGGCCGGGTAATGAGCAGTTCTTC.

This clonotype was seen many times. This sequence joins TRBV7-3 and TRBJ2-6; D possibly corresponds to TRBD1 (5 bases). With 3 bases removed from V and 1 base from J, the gap between germline ends came to 7 bases. Germline CDR1 is SGHTA and CDR2 is FQGTGA. This CDR3 has 15 amino acids. The CDR3 DNA reads as TGTGCCAGCAGCTTTTCAGGGTCTGGGGCCAACGTCCTGACTTTC. Translated, it gives CASSFSGSGANVLTF.

Ten or more counts support this clonotype. The J gene is TRBJ2-2, the V gene TRBV6-2 or TRBV6-3, with a weak D call TRBD1 (5 bases). Per germline, CDR1 MNHEY and CDR2 SVGEGT. The CDR3 has 13 residues. Trimming removed 7 bases from V and 7 bases from J, with 13 bases in between. CDR3 in DNA: TGTGCCAGCACCCCCTGGGGCATCGGGGAGCTGTTTTTT. This gives the protein CASTPWGIGELFF.

This clonotype showed up just a few times. The chain is built from TRBV20-1 and TRBJ1-2; D remains unclear. In germline, CDR1 is DFQATT, CDR2 SNEGSKA (reference sequence). The germline V and J ends were trimmed by 2 bases and 8 bases, with 9 bases remaining between them. This CDR3 is 11 amino acids long. DNA for the CDR3: TGCAGTGCTAGACCCAGCTCCGGCTACACCTTC. This gives the protein CSARPSSGYTF.

This clonotype came up many times. The rearrangement uses TRBV20-1 and TRBJ2-3; a possible D gene is TRBD2 (5 bases). CDR1 is DFQATT and CDR2 is SNEGSKA in the germline V gene (reference sequence). Trimming removed 5 bases at V and 11 bases at J, with 14 bases between. The CDR3 is made up of 11 amino acids. The DNA of the CDR3 is TGCAGTGCTGGGGTACGGACTGAGCAGTATTTT. Translating it yields CSAGVRTEQYF.

This clonotype was seen only a few times. CDR3 in amino acids: CSASLGAGVETQYF. The DNA of the CDR3 is TGCAGTGCTTCTCTAGGGGCGGGAGTAGAGACCCAGTACTTC. The chain couples TRBV20-1 to TRBJ2-5; 7 positions match TRBD2. J was trimmed by 4 bases and V by 5 bases; bases with no gene match: 10. Per germline, CDR1 DFQATT and CDR2 SNEGSKA (reference sequence). The CDR3 spans 14 residues.

The chain recombines TRBV15 with TRBJ1-2; the match to TRBD1 covers 9 bases. J lost 2 bases, V lost 0 bases, and 1 base had no gene match. The V gene's germline CDR1 is LNHNV and CDR2 YYDKDF (reference sequence). The CDR3 covers 15 residues. CDR3 in DNA: TGTGCCACCAGCAGAGACGGACAGGGGAACTATGGCTACACCTTC. Encoded protein: CATSRDGQGNYGYTF. The variable domain in full, completed from reference TRBV15 and TRBJ1-2, reads DAMVIQNPRYQVTQFGKPVTLSCSQTLNHNVMYWYQQKSSQAPKLLFHYYDKDFNNEADTPDNFQSRRPNTSFCFLDIRSPGLGDTAMYLCATSRDGQGNYGYTFGSGTRLTVV.

This chain connects TRBV6-1 to TRBJ1-5; possible D gene TRBD1, 5 bases. Between the trimmed V and J ends, which lost 6 bases and 4 bases, there was a span of 10 bases. The CDR3 totals 13 residues. CDR1 and CDR2 (germline): MNHNS, SASEGT. CDR3 sequence: CASRTGGNQPQHF. The CDR3 nucleotides are TGTGCCAGCAGGACGGGGGGAAATCAGCCCCAGCATTTT.

This clonotype showed up just a few times. The V and J genes are TRBV28 and TRBJ2-6; TRBD1 is a possible D gene (5 bases). Germline lookup yields CDR1 MDHEN and CDR2 SYDVKM. The CDR3 covers 15 residues. V dropped 5 bases and J dropped 2 bases, with 10 bases sitting between them. Here the CDR3 DNA reads TGTGCCAGCAGTAATGCAGGGACTGGGGCCAACGTCCTGACTTTC. This gives the protein CASSNAGTGANVLTF.

This chain links TRBV5-1 with TRBJ1-1, with TRBD1 matching over 9 bases. Trimming took 2 bases from V and 5 from J; bases not matched to a gene: 13. Germline CDR1 reads SGHRS; CDR2 reads YFSETQ. This CDR3 is 17 amino acids long. CDR3 DNA: TGCGCCAGCAGCTTTAAGCCTCCGGGACAGGGAGCAACTGAAGCTTTCTTT. Its translation: CASSFKPPGQGATEAFF.

This chain joins TRBV7-2 and TRBJ2-1, with 7 positions matching TRBD2. Germline assignment: CDR1 SGHTA and CDR2 FQGNSA. Germline trimming cut 1 base from V and 7 bases from J; bases unmatched to any gene: 4. There are 14 residues in the CDR3. The CDR3 DNA sequence: TGTGCCAGCAGCTTAGTAGGGACTAAAAATGAGCAGTTCTTC. As protein: CASSLVGTKNEQFF. The full variable domain, with the rest looked up from reference TRBV7-2 and TRBJ2-1, is GAGVSQSPSNKVTEKGKDVELRCDPISGHTALYWYRQSLGQGLEFLIYFQGNSAPDKSGLPSDRFSAERTGGSVSTLTIQRTQQEDSAVYLCASSLVGTKNEQFFGPGTRLTVL.

This clonotype was seen a few times. The chain joins TRBV29-1 to TRBJ1-2, with D unclear. Per germline, CDR1 SQVTM and CDR2 ANQGSEA. The V gene lost 5 bases and the J gene lost 2 bases, with 12 bases spanning the gap. The CDR3 totals 13 residues. The CDR3 nucleotides are TGCAGCGTTAGTGATAAGGGAAACTATGGCTACACCTTC. As protein: CSVSDKGNYGYTF.

This clonotype was picked up many times. The rearrangement uses TRBV20-1 and TRBJ2-2, with 8 nucleotides matching TRBD1. This CDR3 is 16 amino acids long. Looked up from germline, CDR1 is DFQATT and CDR2 is SNEGSKA (reference sequence). The junction had 13 bases not matched to a gene; V was cut back by 6 bases and J by 4 bases. CDR3 amino acids: CSAATGARASTGELFF. CDR3 DNA: TGCAGTGCGGCGACAGGGGCCCGGGCGAGCACCGGGGAGCTGTTTTTT.

This clonotype was seen more than once but under ten times. This chain joins TRBV7-2 and TRBJ2-2; D unclear. Between the trimmed V and J ends, which lost 0 bases and 3 bases, there was a span of 5 bases. Germline CDR1 SGHTA, CDR2 FQGNSA. The CDR3 runs 14 residues. In nucleotides, the CDR3 is TGTGCCAGCAGCTTAGCGCACTACACCGGGGAGCTGTTTTTT. It translates to CASSLAHYTGELFF.

CDR3 nucleotides: TGTGCCAGCAGCTTTTCCGGGACTGGGTACAATGAGCAGTTCTTC. Translated, it gives CASSFSGTGYNEQFF. The rearrangement joins TRBV28 to TRBJ2-1, with TRBD2 as a possible D gene (6 bases). Germline V gene sequence: CDR1 MDHEN, CDR2 SYDVKM. Between the trimmed V and J ends, which lost 6 bases and 4 bases, there was a span of 16 bases. The CDR3 spans 15 residues. The full variable domain, rest sourced from reference TRBV28 and TRBJ2-1, is DVKVTQSSRYLVKRTGEKVFLECVQDMDHENMFWYRQDPGLGLRLIYFSYDVKMKEKGDIPEGYSVSREKKERFSLILESASTNQTSMYLCASSFSGTGYNEQFFGPGTRLTVL.

In this sample, this clonotype turned up many times. The chain uses TRBV20-1 and TRBJ2-7, with a tentative D call TRBD2 (5 bases). Germline V gene lookup returns CDR1 DFQATT and CDR2 SNEGSKA (reference sequence). This CDR3 comprises 12 residues. V was cut by 3 bases and J by 4 bases, with 10 bases left in between. The chain's CDR3 is CSARDRGYEQYF. The CDR3 DNA follows: TGCAGTGCTAGGGACCGGGGATACGAGCAGTACTTC.

This clonotype was observed a handful of times. The rearrangement links TRBV4-3 to TRBJ1-1; D call uncertain. The CDR3 consists of 13 residues. Germline lookup yields CDR1 LGHNA and CDR2 YSLEER. Trimming pared 2 bases from V and 1 base from J, leaving 5 bases between. Here the CDR3 DNA reads TGCGCCAGCAGCCAACAGTGGAACACTGAAGCTTTCTTT. It yields the protein CASSQQWNTEAFF.

This clonotype was seen at least ten times. The J gene is TRBJ2-1, the V gene TRBV11-2; no clear D gene. The V end was cut by 1 base, the J end by 4 bases, with 14 bases between. This CDR3 has 16 amino acids. Germline V gene lookup returns CDR1 SGHAT and CDR2 FQNNGV. CDR3 DNA sequence: TGTGCCAGCAGCTTAGGTGAGACGCAAAGATACAATGAGCAGTTCTTC. It specifies CASSLGETQRYNEQFF.

Comment on this clonotype: This sequence may be a read error, since a much larger clone differs from it by one base. This likely comes from a read error, as the CDR3 has no conserved phenylalanine or tryptophan at its end. The CDR3 is CASSHVPGQSSYQPQHV. CDR3 DNA: TGTGCCAGCAGCCACGTACCGGGACAGTCCTCCTATCAGCCCCAGCATGTT. The rearrangement uses TRBV3-1 and TRBJ1-5; the match to TRBD1 covers 7 bases. Trimming took 3 bases from V and 5 from J; bases not matched to a gene: 13. CDR1 is LGHDT, CDR2 YNNKEL, per germline (reference sequence). The CDR3 loop spans 17 amino acids.

The chain employs TRBV2 and TRBJ2-3; 11 bases fit TRBD2. From germline, CDR1 is SNHLY and CDR2 FYNNEI. Trimming took 4 bases from V and 2 from J; bases not matched to a gene: 8. The CDR3 loop spans 17 amino acids. Written as DNA, the CDR3 is TGTGCCAGCAGTGCCCTTACTAGCGGGAGTCCCACAGATACGCAGTATTTT. Amino acids: CASSALTSGSPTDTQYF.

The gene calls are TRBV6-2 or TRBV6-3 and TRBJ2-1, with TRBD2 identical over 10 bases. CDR1 and CDR2 from the germline V gene are MNHEY and SVGEGT. V was clipped by 7 bases and J by 6 bases; unmatched bases: 6. This CDR3 has 14 amino acids. CDR3 DNA: TGTGCCAGCAACTTAGCGGGAGGCTCCAATGAGCAGTTCTTC. It specifies CASNLAGGSNEQFF.

This clonotype was seen only a few times. This sequence joins TRBV29-1 and TRBJ1-2, with unresolved D. V lost 0 bases and J 5 bases, leaving 7 bases between the germline ends. The length of the CDR3 is 12 residues. The germline V gene has CDR1 SQVTM and CDR2 ANQGSEA. CDR3 DNA sequence: TGCAGCGTTGAAGAGCCCGGTTATGGCTACACCTTC. Translating gives CSVEEPGYGYTF.

This clonotype was observed a few times. V usage is TRBV29-1 and J usage is TRBJ1-1; D is uncertain. CDR3 size: 11 residues. The V end was cut by 8 bases, the J end by 5 bases, with 12 bases between. The germline CDR1 and CDR2 sequences are SQVTM and ANQGSEA. The CDR3 reads CSSRVSTEAFF. The CDR3 DNA sequence: TGCAGCTCGAGGGTGTCGACTGAAGCTTTCTTT.